Listed below are T cell receptor beta chains from one sample, sequenced in a study of T cell responses to AZD1222 COVID-19 vaccine. Some clones are missing from TCRdb's copy, which holds only in-frame ones; the method was immunoSEQ multiplex PCR. The sample lists about 97,000 clones, about 88% occurring once. The material was peripheral blood, obtained on day 0 of AZD1222 vaccination. Source of these receptors: an adult in good health. CDR3s include the opening cysteine and the closing phenylalanine or tryptophan. A D gene is named only where the DNA matches it firmly. Expanded clones are given a class, and other clones once, few, many or no size at all.

clone_size d_call j_call v_call cdr3_nt cdr3_aa
. . TRBJ2-4 TRBV4-1 TGCGCCAGCAGCCGCGGGACACCTCTAGCCAAAAACATTCAGTACTTC CASSRGTPLAKNIQYF
few . TRBJ1-2 TRBV24-1 TGTGCCACCAGTGAGCCGGGACATTCCTATGGCTACACCTTC CATSEPGHSYGYTF
. . TRBJ2-7 TRBV6-5 TGTGCCAGCAGTTCCCAACGCTCCTACGAGCAGTACTTC CASSSQRSYEQYF
. . TRBJ2-3 TRBV11-2 TGTGCCAGCAGACTGCGGAGCACAGATACGCAGTATTTT CASRLRSTDTQYF
. . TRBJ1-5 TRBV18 TGTGCCAGCCGACGGAGGGACTCTCAGCCCCAGCATTTT CASRRRDSQPQHF
. . TRBJ2-1 TRBV7-7 TGTGCTAGCAGCTCCAAACCCGCTAGCGTCAGCTCCTACAATGAGCAGTTCTTC CASSSKPASVSSYNEQFF
. . TRBJ2-7 TRBV27 TGTGCCAGCAGCTCCGACAGGCTGAGCTCCTACGAGCAGTACTTC CASSSDRLSSYEQYF
. TRBD2 TRBJ2-2 TRBV30 TGTGCCTGGAGTGTAGCGGGGGGCCTGAACACCGGGGAGCTGTTTTTT CAWSVAGGLNTGELFF
. . TRBJ2-7 TRBV21-1 TGTGCCAGCAGCAGACGCAGAAAGGCAGGGTGGACTTACGAGCAGTACTTC CASSRRRKAGWTYEQYF
. TRBD1 TRBJ2-2 TRBV30 TGTGCCTGGAGCGTGACAGGGGTCCACGGGGAGCTGTTTTTT CAWSVTGVHGELFF
. TRBD1 TRBJ2-7 TRBV9 TGTGCCAGCAGCGTAGGGGAGACAGGGGCCTACGAGCAGTACTTC CASSVGETGAYEQYF
. . TRBJ1-2 TRBV6-5 TGTGCCAGCAGTTACTCCCAGGGAAATGGCTACACCTTC CASSYSQGNGYTF
. TRBD1 TRBJ1-2 TRBV6-1 TGTGCCAGCAGTGAAGTCCCGACAGGGAGCTATGGCTACACCTTC CASSEVPTGSYGYTF
. . TRBJ2-5 TRBV19 TGTGCCAGTAGTATGGTCGGGGAGACCCAGTACTTC CASSMVGETQYF
. . TRBJ1-3 TRBV6-1 TGTGCCAGCAGTGAAGGTCGGGCGTTCTCTGGAAACACCATATATTTT CASSEGRAFSGNTIYF
. . TRBJ2-2 TRBV4-3 TGCGCCAGCAGCCAAGACAGAGTCACCGGGGAGCTGTTTTTT CASSQDRVTGELFF
. . TRBJ2-3 TRBV20-1 TGCAGTGCTAGAGAACAAGATACGCAGTATTTT CSAREQDTQYF
. TRBD1 TRBJ2-7 TRBV2 TGTGCCAGCAACCGGGACAGGGACTCCTACGAGCAGTACTTC CASNRDRDSYEQYF
. . TRBJ1-1 TRBV20-1 TGCAGTGCTAGTGACCCCCGGGGTCACGCTGAAGCTTTCTTT CSASDPRGHAEAFF
. . TRBJ1-2 TRBV7-2 TGTGCCAGCAGCTTAGGGGGCCGTCTTGGGGCCGTCTATGGCTACACCTTC CASSLGGRLGAVYGYTF
. . TRBJ1-2 TRBV12-2 TGTGCAAGTCGCTGGGGGGACAGTAAATTAAATGGCTACACCTTC CASRWGDSKLNGYTF
once . TRBJ1-1 TRBV20-1 TGCAGTGCTAGGGTCACTGAAGCTTTCTTT CSARVTEAFF
. TRBD1 TRBJ1-5 TRBV7-2 TGTGCCAGCAGCTCCGGGGACAGGGGGGGGCCCCAGCATTTT CASSSGDRGGPQHF
. . TRBJ1-5 TRBV10-3 TGTGCCATCCGGGACACACTCCCGGAGCAGCCCCAGCATTTT CAIRDTLPEQPQHF
. . TRBJ1-5 TRBV28 TGTGCCAGCAGTTTATGGGGAGGGTTAGGCAATCAGCCCCAGCATTTT CASSLWGGLGNQPQHF
. . TRBJ2-7 TRBV5-8 TGTGCCAGCAGCCCGGGGGCGGGTTTCAACGAGCAGTACTTC CASSPGAGFNEQYF
once . TRBJ2-7 TRBV9 TGTGCCAGCCAACCTAGCTCCTACGAGCAGTACTTC CASQPSSYEQYF
once TRBD2 TRBJ2-3 TRBV7-3 TGTGCCAGCAGCCGGGGGGATGTAACAGATACGCAGTATTTT CASSRGDVTDTQYF
. . TRBJ1-4 TRBV5-1 TGCGCCAGCAGCTTGGTGCCGTTTCCAACTAATGAAAAACTGTTTTTT CASSLVPFPTNEKLFF
. TRBD1 TRBJ1-2 TRBV15 TGTGCCACCAGCAGGTTAGGGACAGGAGAAAACTATGGCTACACCTTC CATSRLGTGENYGYTF
. . TRBJ2-1 TRBV5-4 TGTGCCAGCAGCAACGACGGGATAAAATACAATGAGCAGTTCTTC CASSNDGIKYNEQFF
. . TRBJ1-1 TRBV12-3/TRBV12-4 TGTGCCAGCAGTTTTTTCGAGGAAGCTTTCTTT CASSFFEEAFF
. . TRBJ1-6 TRBV6-5 TGTGCCAGCAGATCGGCAAATAATTCACCCCTCCACTTT CASRSANNSPLHF
few TRBD1 TRBJ2-7 TRBV11-3 TGTGCCAGCAGCTTGGAAAGGGCAGGGGGAACCTACGAGCAGTACTTC CASSLERAGGTYEQYF
. . TRBJ1-5 TRBV4-1 TGCGCCAGCAAGGACAGAGAGTATTATAGCAATCAGCCCCAGCATTTT CASKDREYYSNQPQHF
. . TRBJ1-1 TRBV6-2/TRBV6-3 TGTGCCAGCAGTTATACCGGGGTCGTGAACACTGAAGCTTTCTTT CASSYTGVVNTEAFF
. TRBD1 TRBJ1-2 TRBV11-3 TGTGCCAGCAGCGGGACAGATTTCTATGGCTACACCTTC CASSGTDFYGYTF
. TRBD2 TRBJ2-1 TRBV5-5 TGTGCCAGCAGCTTTAGCGGGGGGGCCATGAATGAGCAGTTCTTC CASSFSGGAMNEQFF
. TRBD1 TRBJ2-1 TRBV12-3/TRBV12-4 TGTGCCACTACCCAGGGACAGTCTAATGAGCAGTTCTTC CATTQGQSNEQFF
. . TRBJ1-2 TRBV6-2/TRBV6-3 TGTGCCAGCAGTTACAGGGGTGGTGGCTACACCTTC CASSYRGGGYTF
once TRBD1 TRBJ2-5 TRBV28 TGTGCCACCCAGGGACAGGGGGTAGAGACCCAGTACTTC CATQGQGVETQYF
. . TRBJ1-5 TRBV19 TGTGCCACCGGACTGAGTAGCAATCAGCCCCAGCATTTT CATGLSSNQPQHF
. . TRBJ2-1 TRBV7-2 TGTGCCAGCAGCTCCTACCTTGGGAATGAGCAGTTCTTC CASSSYLGNEQFF
. . TRBJ2-6 TRBV14 TGTGCCAGCAGCCAAGAAGGTAGAGCTTCTGGGGCCAACGTCCTGACTTTC CASSQEGRASGANVLTF
. . TRBJ1-5 TRBV15 TGTGCCACCAGCAGAGATCGGGAGGGCAATCAGCCCCAGCATTTT CATSRDREGNQPQHF
. TRBD2 TRBJ2-7 TRBV5-4 TGTGCCAGCAGCTCCCCCGGGACTAGCAACCACGAGCAGTACTTC CASSSPGTSNHEQYF
. . TRBJ2-7 TRBV6-5 TGTGCCAGCGCTCTTCCAGGGAGGTCCGGGCAGCAGTACTTC CASALPGRSGQQYF
. TRBD1 TRBJ2-2 TRBV6-4 TGTGCCAGCAGCCCCGGGGGAGGACAGGGGGAAACCGGGGAGCTGTTTTTT CASSPGGGQGETGELFF
. . TRBJ2-2 TRBV18 TGTGCCAGCTCAATTCCCGGGACAATGAACACCGGGGAGCTGTTTTTT CASSIPGTMNTGELFF